Below, one TCR beta chain is given with its context. Its antigen has not been determined. Nothing much larger sits one base from this clone, and base qualities are not available. Preparation of the library involved the immunoSEQ multiplex PCR assay. For the multiplex PCR, a mixture combining 60 forward primers for TCR Vbeta segments and 13 reverse primers for TCR Jbeta segments was used. The CDR3 region of rearranged TCR beta genes was amplified from genomic DNA by a multiplex PCR assay. The amplified TCR beta libraries were sequenced on the Illumina HiSeq System as 87-base-pair reads. On the authors' methods: Across the roughly 700 repertoires, a later analysis counted 78 million or so unique TCR beta chains, about 10 million of which were shared by at least two donors. To remove PCR and sequencing errors, raw reads were error-corrected and collapsed into unique sequences using a nearest-neighbor algorithm that merged closely related sequences. Alignment of CDR3 sequences to IMGT reference sequences was used to assign V, D and J gene segments. Each retained sequence needed at least a six-nucleotide match to both a V gene segment and a J gene segment. A rearrangement was called productive if the CDR3 had no stop codons and remained in frame with V and J, and every other rearrangement was called non-productive. Following IMGT convention, CDR3 was defined as the stretch from the second conserved V-encoded cysteine up to the conserved J-encoded phenylalanine. Sequences without an unambiguous match to a single V gene segment were excluded from the earlier analysis of 450 to 750 of the donors. An earlier analysis of around 600 of the donors classified V segments as functional when productive rearrangements were above 56.7% and as segregating when the standard deviation between donors was above 5%. To diagnose cytomegalovirus status from the catalog of TCR beta chain sequences, a statistical classification framework was built. A later analysis assigned V and J genes by comparing TCR nucleotide sequences with IMGT/GENE-DB human TR gene sequences. In a later analysis, CDR3 sequences and most-parsimonious VDJ recombination scenarios were assigned using the TCRdist pipeline. In a later analysis, each TCR beta chain was defined by its CDR3 amino acid sequence together with its V-gene family, and reads lacking a unique V-gene family were excluded. To address suspected cross-contamination and a sequencing artifact, a later analysis removed around 600 highly shared, low-generation-probability nucleotide sequences. For each public chain, a later analysis derived a clonal expansion index from normalized ranks of inferred template counts within each repertoire. In a later analysis, generation probabilities were computed using a VDJ recombination model fitted to out-of-frame rearrangements, and the results were checked against IGoR. In a later analysis, TCR-TCR, TCR-HLA and TCR-CMV co-occurrence was scored with hypergeometric tests, and a repertoire-size bias correction was applied to TCR pairs. False discovery rates were estimated in a later analysis by permuting HLA or CMV assignments 20 times. In a later analysis, co-occurring TCRs were grouped using DBSCAN, with TCRdist sequence similarity added in when clustering inside HLA-allele-positive subsets. Repertoires with fewer than 30,000 or more than 120,000 public chains were left out of co-occurrence clustering, as were roughly five repertoires with anomalous nucleotide sharing. TCRdb obtained this table from immuneACCESS and retained in-frame rearrangements with V and J assigned. These tables miss some clones; where compared with another copy, unresolved V genes account for less than half of the shortfall, and the remainder is unexplained. The DNA gave D and trimming, while V, J and clone size come from that table. The sample table lists about 170,000 clones, around 74% of them with a count of one. The ten largest clonotypes hold 2.5% to 3.5% of the sample.

The sample belongs to a study of cytomegalovirus exposure and HLA in healthy donors (TCRdb year 2017). Turning to the overall study: An earlier analysis of approximately 590 of the donors reported about 290 Gb of sequence data and 100 million to 140 million unique TCR beta sequences from about 180 million T cells. Among some 410 genotyped donors of the cohort, an average of roughly 230,000 unique TCR beta nucleotide sequences was sequenced per donor, of which 15% to 20% were non-productive. A separate validation cohort of over 95 different subjects was used in addition to the roughly 720-subject first cohort. A later analysis re-examined previously published TCR beta repertoires from over 500 donors and added high-resolution HLA genotyping to investigate patterns of TCR occurrence. The number of donors typed differed by locus, with roughly 620-630 for A, B, C, DRB1 and DQB1, 522 for DQA1, approximately 570 for DPA1, and approximately 470 for DPB1. An earlier analysis of 587 of the donors applied high-throughput TCR beta sequencing to assess whether each TCR beta V gene segment acted as functional or pseudogenic. The study combined high-throughput TCR immunosequencing, statistical association of individual TCRs with disease status, and machine learning to predict cytomegalovirus infection status. Roughly 300 gigabases of sequencing data and 80 million or so unique TCR sequences were included in an early release covering about 700 HLA-typed donors. Alongside the repertoire data, information on donor age, sex, ethnicity and CMV serostatus was compiled. Of the roughly 400 genotyped donors, approximately 80% were placed in the genetic ancestry cluster associated with self-reported Caucasian donors. All discovery cohort repertoires had been generated using a single sequencing platform. Class I and class II HLA loci were covered by the typing at four-digit resolution. Rather than using new phenotypic data, the later analysis identified candidate immune exposures from TCR beta sequences and from how often those sequences occurred across donors. In a later genetic analysis, genome-wide SNP genotypes for about three fifths of the 666 donors were used, and that subset was treated as a discovery cohort. Because of strong linkage in the cohort, 4 to 6 DR-DQ haplotypes were treated as single units for association and clustering. Using immunosequencing, the study profiled T cell repertoires from fewer than 700 subjects and related those repertoires to cytomegalovirus serostatus. The study aimed to test whether cataloging public T cell receptors could reveal signatures of past pathogen exposure.

Its CDR3 holds 17 amino acids, cysteine through phenylalanine. The CDR3 DNA has 51 bases and is translated from base 1. CDR1 and CDR2 are drawn from the germline V gene (reference sequence): SEHNR, FQNEAQ. Relative to germline, V is missing 1 base and J is missing 8 bases, with 15 bases of the junction outside any gene match. Here is what the overall study found, with its caveats: Because the 87-base-pair reads could not distinguish some IMGT-functional V segments, including TRBV6-2 and TRBV6-3, those segments were excluded. CMV serostatus was the only immune exposure information available for the cohort. According to a later analysis, most CMV-associated TCR beta chains appeared to be HLA-restricted, and the HLA associations seemed to be driven largely by CMV exposure. Because some donors lacked HLA typing at each locus, the association tests relied only on the typed subset. An association between a missense DCLRE1C variant and V-gene and J-gene trimming of TCR beta chains was found in a later genetic analysis and replicated in an independent cohort. In an earlier analysis of under 600 of the donors, most TCR beta V segments were observed in productive rearrangements about 87% or about 30% of the time, broadly matching IMGT annotations. A later analysis reported that several top co-occurrence clusters appeared linked to parvovirus B19, influenza, CMV and Epstein-Barr virus. The cohort was sequenced for TCR beta chains only, and without alpha or paired-chain data the features that could be detected were limited. According to a later genetic analysis, donors in an Asian-associated ancestry cluster had fewer N-insertions in productive TCRs than the roughly 670-donor mean. It was suggested by the authors that the approach could potentially be generalized to other disease states and immunological phenotypes. A further reported finding was that TCR beta sequences accurately predicted the HLA-A and HLA-B alleles for most subjects in the first cohort. In a later analysis, HLA-associated TCR beta chains showed more clonal expansion and lower generation probabilities than non-associated chains that were equally common. A cluster of highly shared sequence variants was judged likely to be a technical artifact of the sequencing pipeline. The presence/absence analyses assumed that sequencing depth was roughly uniform across donors, and that assumption may not be true. When HLA alleles, especially DR and DQ, strongly co-occurred, attributing TCR associations to individual alleles was difficult. Across donors, most TCR sequences were observed very rarely, whereas some public TCRs were present in many individuals. Specific HLA alleles were associated with some 15,000 TCR beta sequences at a false discovery rate of 0.05 in a later analysis. Because counts were too low, 15 to 20 rarely observed V segments, including chromosome 9 orphons, were excluded from the earlier analysis of 500 to 700 of the donors. The study listed 170 or so TCR beta chains as associated with cytomegalovirus. In vitro tests confirmed that a few of the cytomegalovirus-associated TCR beta chains recognize cytomegalovirus antigens. The classifier was reported to diagnose cytomegalovirus status with high specificity and sensitivity in both the original cohort and the validation cohort. A later analysis found that TCR association rates varied across HLA loci, with DRB1 alleles showing the most associated TCRs and HLA-C alleles the fewest. Linkage disequilibrium might explain the correlated functional status among segregating V segments, but an unknown experimental factor could not be excluded.

The cohort was made up of 666 healthy bone marrow donors. At the time of sampling, every cohort member was nominally healthy, though immune exposures that went unrecorded were likely present. The donor tested CMV seronegative, placing the donor among the 350 or so seronegative members of the cohort. Each donor provided a peripheral blood sample, and peripheral blood mononuclear cells were used for TCR beta sequencing. The Qiagen DNeasy Blood Extraction Kit was used to extract genomic DNA from the blood cell samples. The sequencing input was PBMCs. The V and J segments used are TRBV7-9 and TRBJ2-3; the central 7 bases match TRBD1. The clonotype was recovered from a female donor in good health and CMV-seronegative. The CDR3 region: CASSLEGAGLIGGTQYF. The bases read TGTGCCAGCAGCTTAGAGGGGGCAGGCCTCATAGGGGGTACGCAGTATTTT.